This T cell receptor beta chain was obtained from a study of somatic mutations in cytotoxic T cells in rheumatoid arthritis. Clones were read by immunoSEQ multiplex PCR, and TCRdb kept only the in-frame ones, dropping some. Altogether some 14,000 clones are present, 70% to 85% being singletons, with the ten largest covering under 30%. This clone was seen more than once but under ten times. As yet, its antigen is unknown. General study points: No correction for multiple comparisons was applied to the slight TRBV07 underrepresentation in rheumatoid arthritis patients.

Germline V gene data show CDR1 as MNHEY and CDR2 as SMNVEV (reference sequence). The CDR3 is made up of 14 amino acids. V lost 4 bases and J lost 7, with 14 bases in between. This sequence was found in an adult with rheumatoid arthritis. Sample: CD8+ T cells sorted from blood. This chain joins TRBV27 and TRBJ1-5; D is unclear. The CDR3 here is CASSSNRRLQPQHF. In DNA, the CDR3 is TGTGCCAGCAGTTCCAACAGAAGGCTCCAGCCCCAGCATTTT.